This TCR beta chain was documented in a study of blood T cells in healthy people across ages. Findings of the study overall: Naive CD4+ cells and diversity were both higher in long-lived donors than in aged donors. Among T cells, TCR beta diversity per million cells dropped roughly linearly as age rose.

The germline gives CDR1 SGHDT, CDR2 YYEEEE. The V gene lost 0 bases and the J gene lost 7 bases, with 7 bases spanning the gap. The CDR3 sequence is 13 residues long. Each sample yielded at least 6 million isolated PBMCs. A J-beta primer mix and a sample-barcoded 5' primer were used in a second PCR of roughly 6 to 12 cycles. Sequencing of every sample gave 3 million or more CDR3-containing paired-end reads. In TCRdb, the 5' RACE reads were re-called with MiXCR into one record per CDR3 protein. The repertoire includes approximately 850,000 distinct CDR3 sequences, 58% of them detected once, and about 20% sits in the top ten. This clonotype has a handful of counts. As yet, its antigen is unknown.

The rearrangement joins TRBV5-6 to TRBJ2-2; no definite D call. This receptor was taken from a man younger than 45 in good health. Sequenced: blood. This CDR3 reads CASSLVTRGELFF. The CDR3 nucleotides read TGTGCCAGCAGCTTGGTAACCCGCGGGGAGCTGTTTTTT.